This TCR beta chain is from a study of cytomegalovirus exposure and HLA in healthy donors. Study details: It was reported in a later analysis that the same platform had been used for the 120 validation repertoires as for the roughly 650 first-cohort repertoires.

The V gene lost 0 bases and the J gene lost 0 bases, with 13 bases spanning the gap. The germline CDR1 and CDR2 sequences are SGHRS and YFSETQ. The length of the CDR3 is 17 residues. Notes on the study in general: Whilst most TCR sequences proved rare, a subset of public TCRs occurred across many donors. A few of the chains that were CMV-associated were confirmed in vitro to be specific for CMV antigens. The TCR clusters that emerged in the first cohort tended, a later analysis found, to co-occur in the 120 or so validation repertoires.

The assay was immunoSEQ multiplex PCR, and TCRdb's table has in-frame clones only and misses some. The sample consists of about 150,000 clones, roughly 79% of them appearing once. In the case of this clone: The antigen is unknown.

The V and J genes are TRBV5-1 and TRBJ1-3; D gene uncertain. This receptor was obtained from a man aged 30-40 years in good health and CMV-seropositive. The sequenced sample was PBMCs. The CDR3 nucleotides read TGCGCCAGCAGCTTGGCCGGCAGGCACAGCTCTGGAAACACCATATATTTT. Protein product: CASSLAGRHSSGNTIYF. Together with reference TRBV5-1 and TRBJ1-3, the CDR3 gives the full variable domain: KAGVTQTPRYLIKTRGQQVTLSCSPISGHRSVSWYQQTPGQGLQFLFEYFSETQRNKGNFPGRFSGRQFSNSRSEMNVSTLELGDSALYLCASSLAGRHSSGNTIYFGEGSWLTVV.